This note documents a single TCR beta chain sequence. Its antigen target is currently unknown. There are no base qualities to consult, and no much larger clone falls within one base. Whole blood was collected in K2EDTA tubes by collaborating institutions according to the institutions' own protocols. Collaborator samples were shipped for TCRbeta analysis as frozen whole blood, isolated PBMCs, or DNA extracted from either sample type. The data were taken from a study of blood T cell repertoires in COVID-19 (dated by TCRdb to 2019 to 2021). About the full investigation: The collaborator samples originated in the United States, Italy and Spain and spanned the acute and convalescent phases of COVID-19. The material from the prospective study consisted of cDNA or gDNA derived from T cells, B-cell-depleted T cells, or PBMCs. Subjects who had been exposed to COVID-19, were actively infected with it, or had recovered from it provided the deeply sampled blood TCRbeta repertoires that made up the dataset. The repertoires were made available in a free public database intended to serve as a resource for research on the immune response to SARS-CoV-2. The samples were drawn from two sources: the first 160 participants of the ongoing ImmuneRACE study, and 950 to 1,500 subjects contributed by 6 global collaborators. Sample metadata almost always included a de-identified subject ID, COVID-19 status, age in years and sex. HLA class I and class II types, where available, came from metadata supplied by the sample provider rather than from assay-based typing. The paper as a whole reports these results and caveats: Clinical and demographic metadata were provided uncurated, with the amount varying by source and participant.

TCRbeta CDR3 regions were amplified from genomic DNA by means of the immunoSEQ Assay, a bias-controlled multiplex PCR. The original methods were these. The number of nucleated cells in each sample was estimated by amplification of reference gene primers within the assay. To quantify the absolute abundance of each unique TCRbeta CDR3 rearrangement, sequence reads were collapsed and filtered. For each sample, productive Simpson clonality was calculated as the square root of Simpson's diversity index over productive rearrangements. TCRdb carries this immuneACCESS record with in-frame sequences only. Its versions omit some clonotypes, under half of them owing to an unresolved V gene in the studies checked, with the rest unexplained. The V and J calls and clone size come from that table; D and trimming were worked out from the DNA. The sample table contains 140,000 to 150,000 clones; only one count was recorded for 85% of them. The top ten hold about 3% of the sample.

Per the germline V gene, SGHTA is the CDR1 and FQGNSA is the CDR2. Counted from cysteine to phenylalanine, this CDR3 has 14 amino acids. Solely the CDR3 DNA is kept, with 42 bases framed from the first base. Ends trimmed: V by 4 bases, J by 2 bases; bases unmatched to a gene: 1. The chain is encoded by TRBV7-2 joined to TRBJ2-7, with 11 bases matching TRBD2. This receptor was identified in a woman aged 40 to 55 with active or convalescent COVID-19. The sequencing input was peripheral blood. CDR3 loop: CASSSGLAAYEQYF. The DNA is as follows: TGTGCCAGCAGCTCGGGACTAGCGGCCTACGAGCAGTACTTC.